The TCR beta chain described here comes from a study of monozygotic twins with inflammatory bowel disease. Molecular identifiers with 6-nucleotide sample barcodes were added during cDNA synthesis via template switching. From the 5' RACE reads, TCRdb lists one entry per CDR3 protein and no DNA. Its listing shows about 210,000 distinct CDR3 sequences. There are 13 residues in the CDR3. Per the germline V gene, CDR1 is LGHNT and CDR2 is FRNRAP. The study's findings and limits: IBD patients, compared with healthy twins, shared fewer clonotypes with others (especially with disease activity).

A note on this clonotype: No antigen is known for it.

The clonotype was recovered from a human donor with ulcerative colitis or Crohn's disease, or a healthy co-twin of an affected twin (not recorded which). The sequencing input was blood. The V gene is TRBV12-5, the J gene TRBJ2-7. The CDR3 sequence: CASAMDVSYEQYF. Looking up the rest from reference TRBV12-5 and TRBJ2-7 gives the full variable domain: DARVTQTPRHKVTEMGQEVTMRCQPILGHNTVFWYRQTMMQGLELLAYFRNRAPLDDSGMPKDRFSAEMPDATLATLKIQPSEPRDSAVYFCASAMDVSYEQYFGPGTRLTVT.